This T cell receptor (beta chain) was documented in a study of shared clonotypes between healthy human individuals. Study-level information: The people who gave samples were two women and a few men aged 18 to 49.

Clones were sequenced by immunoSEQ multiplex PCR, and TCRdb holds only the in-frame ones, with some missing. The sample contains roughly 2.5 million clones, over 85% of which appear only once. V gave up 2 bases and J gave up 5 bases, with 9 bases separating them. The CDR3 runs to 13 residues. Germline CDR1 is MNHEY and CDR2 is SMNVEV (reference sequence). Study-level results: Approximately 4.6% of naive CD4 clonotypes were common to several donors.

For this clone: Its antigen is undetermined.

The source is a man aged 18 to 30 in good health. V is TRBV27 and J is TRBJ1-1, with D possibly being TRBD1 (5 bases). Sample: naive CD4+ T cells sorted from blood. The subset is: CD45RA+ positively selected. CDR3 residues: CASSLQGRTEAFF. The CDR3, as DNA: TGTGCCAGCAGTTTACAGGGAAGGACTGAAGCTTTCTTT.